This TCR beta chain originates from a study of cytomegalovirus exposure and HLA in healthy donors. Study-wide points: Listed as cytomegalovirus-associated were 150 or so TCR beta chains. According to a later analysis, TCR clusters from the first cohort tended to co-occur in the roughly 110 validation repertoires.

This clone has just one count. Its specificity is unknown. V lost 4 bases, J lost 7 bases, and 4 bases stayed unmatched. CDR3 size: 14 residues. Germline CDR1 is MNHEY and CDR2 is SVGAGI. TCRdb keeps only in-frame clones here, not all; method: immunoSEQ multiplex PCR. The repertoire holds 100,000 to 150,000 clones, with 70% to 90% as singletons. This receptor was obtained from a woman aged 18-30 years in good health and CMV-seronegative. The sequencing input was PBMCs. The chain is built from TRBV6-5 and TRBJ1-5; 10 bases match TRBD1. The CDR3 DNA reads as TGTGCCAGCAGTTCGACAGGGGGCAGGCAGCCCCAGCATTTT. It translates to CASSSTGGRQPQHF.